The next 10 T cell receptor beta chains were all read from a single sample in a study of blood T cells in healthy people across ages. Alongside a J-beta primer mix, a sample-barcoded 5' primer served in a second PCR lasting roughly 7 to 11 cycles. TCRdb ran MiXCR on the 5' RACE reads and lists one entry per CDR3 protein. The sample has around 650,000 distinct CDR3 sequences, approximately 30% seen once. The material sequenced was blood. The receptors come from an elderly woman in good health.

Comment on this clonotype: This clone may be a read error of a much larger clone one base away. The rearrangement joins TRBV5-6 to TRBJ1-5, with D possibly TRBD1 on 5 matching bases. Germline-derived CDR1 and CDR2 are SGHDT and YYEEEE. This CDR3 is 14 amino acids long. The CDR3 protein is CASSQGPDNQAQHF. The CDR3 DNA follows: TGTGCCAGCAGCCAGGGTCCGGACAATCAGGCCCAGCATTTT.

V gene TRBV29-1 combines with J gene TRBJ2-3; 7 bases agree with TRBD2. V dropped 5 bases and J dropped 2; count of bases not matched to a gene: 4. The CDR3 spans 13 residues. Germline V CDR1 and CDR2: SQVTM, ANQGSEA. CDR3 nucleotide sequence: TGCAGCGTTTCCCTAGCGGTCACAGATACGCAGTATTTT. It translates to CSVSLAVTDTQYF.

Many counts were recorded for this clonotype. V and J are TRBV9 and TRBJ2-5, with D possibly TRBD1 on 5 matching bases. V lost 4 bases to trimming and J lost 1 base, with 11 bases between them. Germline V gives CDR1 SGDLS, CDR2 YYNGEE. The CDR3 is 14 amino acids. The CDR3 loop reads CASSPRDSQETQYF. CDR3 coding DNA: TGTGCCAGCAGCCCACGAGACAGCCAAGAGACCCAGTACTTC.

Only a few counts were recorded for this clonotype. J is TRBJ1-2 and V is TRBV5-1; maybe TRBD1 (6 bases). This CDR3 has 13 residues. Trimming took 6 bases from V and 3 from J, leaving 12 bases between them. CDR1 and CDR2 (germline): SGHRS, YFSETQ. CDR3 sequence reads: CASNPTGDYGYTF. CDR3 DNA: TGCGCCAGCAACCCGACAGGTGACTATGGCTACACCTTC.

This clonotype was counted at least ten times. The rearrangement links TRBV7-2 to TRBJ2-3; no definite D call. Germline-derived CDR1 and CDR2 are SGHTA and FQGNSA. V dropped 6 bases and J dropped 4 bases, with 8 bases sitting between them. This CDR3 comprises 12 residues. The chain's CDR3 is CASSSRPDTQYF. The DNA for the CDR3 is TGTGCCAGCAGTTCACGGCCAGATACGCAGTATTTT.

This clonotype was observed at least ten times. This sequence joins TRBV3-1 and TRBJ2-4; a weak D match, TRBD2 (7 bases). The V and J ends lost 4 bases and 6 bases respectively, with 13 bases between them. The CDR3 totals 14 residues. CDR1 is LGHDT and CDR2 is YNNKEL in the germline V gene (reference sequence). In DNA, the CDR3 is TGTGCCAGCAGCCTAGGGGGGGTGGGAAACATTCAGTACTTC. Translating gives CASSLGGVGNIQYF.

This clonotype came up many times. The chain couples TRBV20-1 to TRBJ1-4, with 9 bases lining up with TRBD1. The trim removed 5 bases at V and 8 bases at J, leaving 6 bases unmatched. This CDR3 contains 13 residues. Germline CDR1 and CDR2: DFQATT and SNEGSKA (reference sequence). The CDR3 DNA reads as TGCAGTGCTTTCCCGGACAGGGGAGAAAAACTGTTTTTT. It is translated as CSAFPDRGEKLFF.

This sequence joins TRBV5-1 and TRBJ2-7; TRBD1 agrees at 9 bases. Germline CDR1 is SGHRS and CDR2 is YFSETQ. J gave up 5 bases and V 3 bases, and 9 bases lay outside the gene matches. CDR3 length equals 15 residues. CDR3 loop: CASSYRQGVVNEQYF. CDR3 sequence (DNA): TGCGCCAGCAGCTACCGACAGGGGGTGGTCAACGAGCAGTACTTC.

This clonotype has a count of ten or more. The chain is built from TRBV20-1 and TRBJ2-5, with TRBD2 matching over 9 bases. CDR1 and CDR2 (germline): DFQATT, SNEGSKA (reference sequence). V lost 3 bases to trimming and J lost 11 bases; unmatched junction nucleotides: 16. This CDR3 contains 15 residues. The CDR3 loop is CSASKAGGPLREQYF. CDR3 bases: TGCAGTGCTAGTAAGGCGGGGGGGCCTCTGAGGGAGCAGTACTTC.

This clonotype was found many times. The chain combines TRBV20-1 with TRBJ2-3; 8 bases line up with TRBD2. With V trimmed by 3 bases and J by 6 bases, 11 bases remained unmatched. The CDR3 length is 15 residues. Germline V gene lookup returns CDR1 DFQATT and CDR2 SNEGSKA (reference sequence). The CDR3 protein is CSASGGAVVADTQYF. CDR3 bases: TGCAGTGCTAGCGGGGGGGCAGTGGTGGCGGATACGCAGTATTTT.